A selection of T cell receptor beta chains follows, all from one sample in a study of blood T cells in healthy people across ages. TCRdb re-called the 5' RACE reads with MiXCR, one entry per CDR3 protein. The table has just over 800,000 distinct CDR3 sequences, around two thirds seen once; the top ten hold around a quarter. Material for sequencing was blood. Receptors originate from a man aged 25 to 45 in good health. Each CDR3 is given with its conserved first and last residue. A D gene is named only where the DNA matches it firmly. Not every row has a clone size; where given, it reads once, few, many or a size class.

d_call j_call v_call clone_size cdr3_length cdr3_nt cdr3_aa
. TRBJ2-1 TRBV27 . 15 TGTGCCAGCAGTTTAATCTGGGGCCCGTACGATGAGCAGTTCTTC CASSLIWGPYDEQFF
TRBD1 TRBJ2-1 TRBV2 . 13 TGTGCCAGCACTTCCAACAGGGGACATGAGCAGTTCTTC CASTSNRGHEQFF
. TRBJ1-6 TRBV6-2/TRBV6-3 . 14 TGTGCCAGCAGCTTCTCTAGTGATAACTCACCCCTCCACTTT CASSFSSDNSPLHF
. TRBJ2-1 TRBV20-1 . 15 TGCAGTGCTCTAGAGGTGGGGGCCCCCTACAATGAGCAGTTCTTC CSALEVGAPYNEQFF
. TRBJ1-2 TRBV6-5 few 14 TGTGCCAGCAGTTACTCGCCGGCTAACTATGGCTACACCTTC CASSYSPANYGYTF
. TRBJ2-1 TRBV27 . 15 TGTGCCAGCAGTTGGGCGGGTTACCCCTACAATGAGCAGTTCTTC CASSWAGYPYNEQFF
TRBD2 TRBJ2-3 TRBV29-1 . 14 TGCAGCGTTGAACTAGCGGGGTCTCCAGATACGCAGTATTTT CSVELAGSPDTQYF
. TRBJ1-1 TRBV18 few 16 TGTGCCAGCTCGCGCCTCCTCCTCGACCCGAACACTGAAGCTTTCTTT CASSRLLLDPNTEAFF
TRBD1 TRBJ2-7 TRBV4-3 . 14 TGCGCCAGCAGCCAAGACAGGGGGCTCCACGAGCAGTACTTC CASSQDRGLHEQYF
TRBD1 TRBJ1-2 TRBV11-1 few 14 TGTGCCAGCAGCTCGACCGGGACAGGGGACGGCTACACCTTC CASSSTGTGDGYTF
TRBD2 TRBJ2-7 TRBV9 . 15 TGTGCCAGCAGCGCGAGTCCGGGGGGAACATACGAGCAGTACTTC CASSASPGGTYEQYF
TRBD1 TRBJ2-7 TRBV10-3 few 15 TGTGCCATCAGTGATGTGGGGGACAGGGGGTACGAGCAGTACTTC CAISDVGDRGYEQYF
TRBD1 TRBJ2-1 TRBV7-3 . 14 TGTGCCAGCGGCTTAGTAGGGGACAGGGGTGAGCAGTTCTTC CASGLVGDRGEQFF
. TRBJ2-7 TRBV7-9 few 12 TGTGCCAGCAGTCCCCCTTCCAACGAGCAGTACTTC CASSPPSNEQYF
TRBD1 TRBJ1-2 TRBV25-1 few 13 TGTGCCAGCAGGACCGGGACAGGGAACGGCTACACCTTC CASRTGTGNGYTF
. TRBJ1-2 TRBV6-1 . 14 TGTGCCAGCAGTGAATCTGCGGGGCCTTATGGCTACACCTTC CASSESAGPYGYTF
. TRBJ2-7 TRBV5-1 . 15 TGCGCCAGCAGCTGGGACCCGGGGGATATCTACGAGCAGTACTTC CASSWDPGDIYEQYF
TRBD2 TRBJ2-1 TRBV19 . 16 TGTGCCAGTAGTTTCGGGACTAGCGGGATTCGCGGTGAGCAGTTCTTC CASSFGTSGIRGEQFF